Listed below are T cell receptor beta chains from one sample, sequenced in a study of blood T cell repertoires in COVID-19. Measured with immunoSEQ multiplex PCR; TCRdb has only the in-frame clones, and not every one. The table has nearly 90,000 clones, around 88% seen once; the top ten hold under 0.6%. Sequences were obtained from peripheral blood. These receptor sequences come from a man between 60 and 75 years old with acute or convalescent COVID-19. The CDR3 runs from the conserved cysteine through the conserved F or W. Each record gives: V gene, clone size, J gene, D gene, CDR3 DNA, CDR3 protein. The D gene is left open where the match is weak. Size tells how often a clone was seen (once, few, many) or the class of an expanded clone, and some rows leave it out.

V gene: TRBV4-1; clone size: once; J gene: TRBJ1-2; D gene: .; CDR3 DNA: TGCGCCAGCAGCCAAGATTTAGGCGGGGCTAACTATGGCTACACCTTC; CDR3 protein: CASSQDLGGANYGYTF
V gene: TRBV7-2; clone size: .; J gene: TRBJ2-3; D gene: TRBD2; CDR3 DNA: TGTGCCAGCAGCGCCAGGCTAGCGGGGGCAGATACGCAGTATTTT; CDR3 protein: CASSARLAGADTQYF
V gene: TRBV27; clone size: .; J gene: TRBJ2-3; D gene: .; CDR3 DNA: TGTGCCAGCAGTTTATACAGGGCCCCAATCACAGATACGCAGTATTTT; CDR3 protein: CASSLYRAPITDTQYF
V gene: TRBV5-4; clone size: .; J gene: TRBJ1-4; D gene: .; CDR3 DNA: TGTGCCAGCAGCTTGGGATTAACCGGGACAAATGAAAAACTGTTTTTT; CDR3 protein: CASSLGLTGTNEKLFF
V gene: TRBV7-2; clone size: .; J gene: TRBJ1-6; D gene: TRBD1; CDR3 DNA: TGTGCCAGCAGCTCCGGACAGGGTTTTTCACCCCTCCACTTT; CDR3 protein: CASSSGQGFSPLHF
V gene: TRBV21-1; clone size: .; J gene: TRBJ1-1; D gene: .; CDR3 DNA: TGTGCCAGCAGCAAAGATCAGCCCAGGTTGGTTGTGTACACTGAAGCTTTCTTT; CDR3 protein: CASSKDQPRLVVYTEAFF
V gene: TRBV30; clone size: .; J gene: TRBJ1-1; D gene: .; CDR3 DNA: TGTGCCTGGGGCAAGAACACTGAAGCTTTCTTT; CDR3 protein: CAWGKNTEAFF
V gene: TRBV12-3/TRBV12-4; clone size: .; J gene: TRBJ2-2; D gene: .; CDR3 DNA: TGTGCCAGCCGCTTTAGTGAGGGCGGGGAGCTGTTTTTT; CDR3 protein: CASRFSEGGELFF
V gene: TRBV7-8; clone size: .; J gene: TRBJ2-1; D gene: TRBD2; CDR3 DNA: TGTGCCAGCAGCTTACGCCGAACTAGCGGGGGCGGGAATGAGCAGTTCTTC; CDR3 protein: CASSLRRTSGGGNEQFF
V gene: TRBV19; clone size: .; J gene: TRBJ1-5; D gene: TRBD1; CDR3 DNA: TGTGCCAGTAGTACTTCCAGGGGGAGTCAGCCCCAGCATTTT; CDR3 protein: CASSTSRGSQPQHF
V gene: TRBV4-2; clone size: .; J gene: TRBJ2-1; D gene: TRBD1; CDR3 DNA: TGTGCCAGCAGCTCAAGATGGGAGTCTGGGGGGACAGGGGGCAATGAGCAGTTCTTC; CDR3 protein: CASSSRWESGGTGGNEQFF
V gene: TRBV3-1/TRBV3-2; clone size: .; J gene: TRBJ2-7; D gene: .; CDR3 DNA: TGTGCCAGCAGCCAAGGACTACAGGGTTCCTACGAGCAGTACTTC; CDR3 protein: CASSQGLQGSYEQYF
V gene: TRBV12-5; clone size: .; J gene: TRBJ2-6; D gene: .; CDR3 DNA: TGTGCTAGTGCCAACTCTGGGGCCAACGTCCTGACTTTC; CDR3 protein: CASANSGANVLTF
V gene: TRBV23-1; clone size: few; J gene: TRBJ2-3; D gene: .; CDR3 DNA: TGCGCCAGCAGCAGACGGTCGACTCCACTGGACACAAACTCCACAGATACGCAGTATTTT; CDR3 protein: CASSRRSTPLDTNSTDTQYF
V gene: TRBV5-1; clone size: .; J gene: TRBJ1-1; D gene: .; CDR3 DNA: TGCGCCAGCAGCCCCGGACTCTGGGACACTGAAGCTTTCTTT; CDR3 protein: CASSPGLWDTEAFF
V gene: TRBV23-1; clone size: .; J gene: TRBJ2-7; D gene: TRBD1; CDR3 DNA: TGCGCCAGCAGTCACCCTGCACCGGGACAGAGCTCCTACGAGCAGTACTTC; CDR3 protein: CASSHPAPGQSSYEQYF
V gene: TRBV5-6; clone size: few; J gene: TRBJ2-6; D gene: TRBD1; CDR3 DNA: TGTGCCAGCAGTTATCCGGGACAGAGCTCTGGGGCCAACGTCCTGACTTTC; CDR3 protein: CASSYPGQSSGANVLTF
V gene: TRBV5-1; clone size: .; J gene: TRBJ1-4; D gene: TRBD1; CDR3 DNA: TGCGCCAGCAGTCCGGGACAGGGACACGAAAAACTGTTTTTT; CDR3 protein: CASSPGQGHEKLFF
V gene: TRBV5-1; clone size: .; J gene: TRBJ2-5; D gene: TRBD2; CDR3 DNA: TGCGCCAGCAGCTTGCTGGCGGGGGGGGCCGATCGGACCCAGTACTTC; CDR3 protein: CASSLLAGGADRTQYF
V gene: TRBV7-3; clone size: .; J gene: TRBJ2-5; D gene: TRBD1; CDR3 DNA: TGTGCCAGCAGCTCCCTGACAGGGGTACAAGAGACCCAGTACTTC; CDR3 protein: CASSSLTGVQETQYF
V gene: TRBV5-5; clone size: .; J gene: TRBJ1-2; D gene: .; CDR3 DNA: TGTGCCAGCGTCATTGGACAATCGAAGGGCTATGGCTACACCTTC; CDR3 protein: CASVIGQSKGYGYTF
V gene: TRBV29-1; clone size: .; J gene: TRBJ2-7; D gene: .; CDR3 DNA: TGCAGCGTTGAATCGAAAGGACAGAGTTTCTCCTACGAGCAGTACTTC; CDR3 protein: CSVESKGQSFSYEQYF
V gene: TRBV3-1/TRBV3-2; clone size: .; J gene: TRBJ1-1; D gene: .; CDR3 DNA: TGTGCCAGCAGCCAGTATCAGGGCACTGAAGCTTTCTTT; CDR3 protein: CASSQYQGTEAFF
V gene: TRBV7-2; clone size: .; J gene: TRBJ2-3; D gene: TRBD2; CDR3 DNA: TGTGCCAGCAGCGTATTAGCGGGGCAGCAGTATTTT; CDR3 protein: CASSVLAGQQYF
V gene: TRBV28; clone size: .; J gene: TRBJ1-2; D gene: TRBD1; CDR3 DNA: TGTGCCAGCAGTTCCTACGGGACAGCCACTTATGGCTACACCTTC; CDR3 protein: CASSSYGTATYGYTF
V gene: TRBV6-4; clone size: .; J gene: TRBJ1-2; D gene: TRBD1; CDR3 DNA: TGTGCCAGCAGTGTCACCGGACAGGGAGGCTACACCTTC; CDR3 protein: CASSVTGQGGYTF
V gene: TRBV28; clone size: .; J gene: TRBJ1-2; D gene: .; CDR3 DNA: TGTGCCGGGGGGAGGCGTAACTATGGCTACACCTTC; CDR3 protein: CAGGRRNYGYTF
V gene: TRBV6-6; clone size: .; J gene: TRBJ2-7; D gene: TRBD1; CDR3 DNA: TGTGCCAGCACCGACAAGCAGGGGGCCGTCTCCTACGAGCAGTACTTC; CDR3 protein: CASTDKQGAVSYEQYF
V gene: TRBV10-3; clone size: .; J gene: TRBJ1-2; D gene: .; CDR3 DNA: TGTGCCATCGGGCAGGGGAACTATGGCTACACCTTC; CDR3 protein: CAIGQGNYGYTF
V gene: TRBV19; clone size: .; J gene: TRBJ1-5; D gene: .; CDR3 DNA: TGTGCCACCTCAAGCCAACCTTATAGCAATCAGCCCCAGCATTTT; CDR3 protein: CATSSQPYSNQPQHF
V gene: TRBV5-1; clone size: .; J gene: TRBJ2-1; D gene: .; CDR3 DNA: TGCGCCAGCAGCTTGCTCTCTGAGCAGTTCTTC; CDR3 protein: CASSLLSEQFF
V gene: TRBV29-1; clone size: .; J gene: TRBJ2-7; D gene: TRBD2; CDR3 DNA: TGCAGCGTTGGCGGGAGGGTGGATCGGGAGCAGTACTTC; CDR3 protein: CSVGGRVDREQYF
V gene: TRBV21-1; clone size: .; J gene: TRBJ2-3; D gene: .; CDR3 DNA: TGTGCCAGCATTTGCAGACTAGCGGGAGGCCCTACCTCCACAGATACGCAGTATTTT; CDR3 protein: CASICRLAGGPTSTDTQYF
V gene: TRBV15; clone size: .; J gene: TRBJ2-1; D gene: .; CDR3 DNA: TGTGCCACCAGCAGAGAAGGTTTTGGGGCCAATGAGCAGTTCTTC; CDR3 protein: CATSREGFGANEQFF
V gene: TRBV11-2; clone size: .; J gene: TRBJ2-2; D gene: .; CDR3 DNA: TGTGCCAGCAGCCCTCAGGGGAACACCGGGGAGCTGTTTTTT; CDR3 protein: CASSPQGNTGELFF
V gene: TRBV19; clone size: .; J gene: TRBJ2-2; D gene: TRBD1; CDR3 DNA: TGTGCCAGTAGTCCCGGGACAGGGAAGGCTGCCGGGGAGCTGTTTTTT; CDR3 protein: CASSPGTGKAAGELFF
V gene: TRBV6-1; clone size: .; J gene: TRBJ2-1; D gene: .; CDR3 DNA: TGTGCCAGCAGTCTCGACAGTCAGCAGTTCTTC; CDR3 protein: CASSLDSQQFF
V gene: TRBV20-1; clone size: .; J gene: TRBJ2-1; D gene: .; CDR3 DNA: TGCAGTGCTCGTGGACTATCTATTTCCTACAATGAGCAGTTCTTC; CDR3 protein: CSARGLSISYNEQFF
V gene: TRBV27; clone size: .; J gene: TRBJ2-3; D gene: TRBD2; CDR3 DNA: TGTGCCAGCAGTTTACTTGGGGGGGATGCAGATACGCAGTATTTT; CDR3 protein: CASSLLGGDADTQYF